These T cell receptor beta chains were read from a single sample in a study of beta chain features in type 1 diabetes. Sequenced by immunoSEQ multiplex PCR; TCRdb stores in-frame clones only, minus some. The sample has 300,000 to 450,000 clones; over 9.5% are singletons. Sequences were obtained from naive CD4+ T cells from blood. Every receptor here comes from a young man in good health. The CDR3 runs from the conserved cysteine through the conserved F or W. D genes are given only for firm matches. Clone size is not always given. Where it is, it says once, few, many or a class for expanded clones.

V gene	D gene	clone size	J gene	CDR3 protein	CDR3 DNA
TRBV4-1	-	few	TRBJ2-2	CASSPSRRGSYTGELFF	TGCGCCAGCAGCCCCTCCCGTAGGGGCTCGTACACCGGGGAGCTGTTTTTT
TRBV2	-	few	TRBJ2-7	CASSVQGTEQYF	TGTGCCAGCAGTGTCCAGGGGACCGAGCAGTACTTC
TRBV5-4	-	few	TRBJ1-1	CASSLARGNTEAFF	TGTGCCAGCAGCTTGGCCAGGGGGAACACTGAAGCTTTCTTT
TRBV29-1	TRBD2	-	TRBJ2-7	CSVEQSGSSYEQYF	TGCAGCGTGGAACAAAGCGGGAGCTCCTACGAGCAGTACTTC
TRBV7-6	TRBD2	-	TRBJ2-2	CASSPKAGGLTGELFF	TGTGCCAGCAGCCCGAAAGCGGGGGGGCTCACCGGGGAGCTGTTTTTT
TRBV5-1	TRBD1	-	TRBJ2-7	CASSLGTGQVYEQYF	TGCGCCAGCAGCTTGGGGACAGGGCAGGTCTACGAGCAGTACTTC
TRBV5-1	TRBD1	-	TRBJ1-2	CASSPGTGGPNYGYTF	TGCGCCAGCAGCCCCGGGACAGGGGGTCCTAACTATGGCTACACCTTC
TRBV4-2	-	-	TRBJ1-1	CASSQQQGPTEAFF	TGTGCCAGCAGCCAGCAACAGGGTCCCACTGAAGCTTTCTTT
TRBV5-1	TRBD1	-	TRBJ1-1	CASSAGQPNTEAFF	TGCGCCAGCAGCGCGGGACAGCCGAACACTGAAGCTTTCTTT
TRBV4-3	-	few	TRBJ2-7	CASSQERAGLSYEQYF	TGCGCCAGCAGCCAAGAGAGGGCTGGGTTAAGCTACGAGCAGTACTTC
TRBV9	TRBD2	few	TRBJ2-3	CASTPTGQRTSGASSTDTQYF	TGTGCCAGCACCCCGACCGGACAGAGGACTAGCGGGGCATCAAGCACAGATACGCAGTATTTT
TRBV7-6	TRBD1	-	TRBJ1-5	CASSKLSGQGNQPQHF	TGTGCCAGCAGCAAATTATCGGGACAGGGTAATCAGCCCCAGCATTTT
TRBV4-2	TRBD2	-	TRBJ2-1	CASSQDSGRSSPYNEQFF	TGTGCCAGCAGCCAAGATAGCGGGAGATCGTCCCCCTACAATGAGCAGTTCTTC
TRBV19	TRBD1	few	TRBJ2-2	CASSLTGATGELFF	TGTGCCAGTAGTTTGACAGGGGCCACCGGGGAGCTGTTTTTT
TRBV28	-	few	TRBJ2-7	CASSNYRRGSSYEQYF	TGTGCCAGCAGCAACTATCGACGGGGGAGCTCCTACGAGCAGTACTTC
TRBV30	TRBD1	few	TRBJ1-5	CAWRTGTGGDQPQHF	TGTGCCTGGAGGACGGGGACAGGGGGCGATCAGCCCCAGCATTTT
TRBV28	-	-	TRBJ2-3	CASSRPVGTQYF	TGTGCCAGCAGTCGTCCAGTCGGGACGCAGTATTTT
TRBV28	TRBD2	-	TRBJ2-4	CASSSTGTSGLNIQYF	TGTGCCAGCAGTTCGACCGGGACTAGCGGATTAAACATTCAGTACTTC
TRBV28	TRBD1	few	TRBJ2-7	CASSLGQEYEQYF	TGTGCCAGCAGCCTTGGACAGGAGTACGAGCAGTACTTC
TRBV19	-	-	TRBJ2-1	CASGAGLSSYNEQFF	TGTGCCAGTGGAGCGGGCTTAAGCTCCTACAATGAGCAGTTCTTC
TRBV9	-	-	TRBJ2-7	CASSLSAGIAYEQYF	TGTGCCAGCAGCCTCAGCGCGGGGATCGCCTACGAGCAGTACTTC
TRBV5-1	-	-	TRBJ2-3	CASSPVTDSTQYF	TGCGCCAGCAGCCCGGTGACGGACAGCACGCAGTATTTT
TRBV15	TRBD1	few	TRBJ1-5	CATSARTGINQPQHF	TGTGCCACCAGCGCCCGGACAGGGATCAATCAGCCCCAGCATTTT
TRBV7-3	-	-	TRBJ1-5	CASSLGSRRQPQHF	TGTGCCAGCAGCTTGGGCAGTCGGAGGCAGCCCCAGCATTTT
TRBV6-5	-	few	TRBJ1-6	CASTPGADSPLHF	TGTGCCAGTACCCCAGGGGCCGATTCACCCCTCCACTTT
TRBV5-1	-	-	TRBJ2-5	CASSFSETQYF	TGCGCCAGCAGCTTTTCGGAGACCCAGTACTTC
TRBV18	-	few	TRBJ2-1	CASSPPSNEQFF	TGTGCCAGCTCACCACCCTCCAATGAGCAGTTCTTC